The entry below gives a single T cell receptor (beta chain) sequence along with its context. The data derive from a study of shared clonotypes between healthy human individuals. The data were produced by immunoSEQ multiplex PCR, yet TCRdb's version contains in-frame clones alone and is incomplete. Found here are 2 million to 2.5 million clones, roughly 95% of them singletons; the top ten hold roughly 0.13%. The V gene's germline CDR1 is MRHNA and CDR2 SNTAGT. The ends were cut back, 3 bases at V and 4 bases at J, with 10 bases in the middle. The CDR3 runs to 14 residues. Sequencing was performed on naive CD4+ T cells sorted from blood. Noted subset: CD45RA+ positively selected. This TCR came from a man younger than 30 in good health. The chain is built from TRBV6-4 and TRBJ2-1; no definite D call. This CDR3 is CASSEMAGYNEQFF. The DNA of the CDR3 is TGTGCCAGCAGTGAGATGGCAGGTTACAATGAGCAGTTCTTC.